One TCR beta chain is described in this entry. These data belong to a study of blood T cell repertoires in COVID-19. The method was immunoSEQ multiplex PCR; TCRdb's version includes in-frame clones alone and lacks a portion of them. The table has tens of thousands of clones, roughly 80% seen once. Per germline, CDR1 SGHKS and CDR2 YYEKEE (reference sequence). With 0 bases clipped from V and 7 bases from J, the junction kept 6 bases outside the gene matches. The CDR3 loop spans 16 amino acids. Input material: peripheral blood. The sequence derives from an older man with acute or convalescent COVID-19. V is TRBV5-5 and J is TRBJ1-4; 10 bases fit TRBD1. The CDR3 DNA reads as TGTGCCAGCAGCTTGGCCGGGGGGACAGGGGTTGAAAAACTGTTTTTT. Translation gives CASSLAGGTGVEKLFF.